The sequence of this T cell receptor (beta chain) was determined in a study of T cells in Graves' hyperthyroidism and ophthalmopathy. Study outcomes and limitations: A 13 V-J model separated ophthalmopathy from stable hyperthyroidism.

The investigators amplified TCR beta CDR3 regions from RNA transcripts. The TCR CDR3 first-round RT-PCR relied on the HTBI primer set. TCRdb itself ran the multiplex PCR reads through MiXCR, one entry per CDR3 protein. Among about 590,000 distinct CDR3 sequences listed, around 14% were seen once. This clonotype was detected ten times or more. The antigen remains unidentified. Patients with uncontrolled infections, other autoimmune diseases, pregnancy or lactation were excluded. The germline V gene encodes CDR1 SGHAT and CDR2 FQNNGV. V dropped 8 bases and J dropped 4; count of bases not matched to a gene: 8. This CDR3 comprises 14 residues.

The clonotype originates from a woman aged 25 to 39 with Graves' hyperthyroidism. The V call is TRBV11-2, the J call TRBJ2-1; TRBD2 matches at 7 bases. The sample comprised blood. In nucleotides, the CDR3 is TGTGCCAGCCGTGAGAGCGGGACTTACAATGAGCAGTTCTTC. Translating gives CASRESGTYNEQFF.